Reported below is one T cell receptor (beta chain). It has no known antigen specificity. No quality values exist for individual bases; no much larger clone is one base distant. These data come from a study of cytomegalovirus exposure and HLA in healthy donors (dated by TCRdb to 2016 to 2017). With regard to the full study: In an earlier analysis of about 560 of the donors, around 300 Gb of sequence data and roughly 100 million unique TCR beta sequences from roughly 200 million T cells were reported. To study patterns of TCR occurrence, a later analysis re-analyzed previously published TCR beta repertoires from 650 to 750 donors and added high-resolution HLA genotyping. To predict cytomegalovirus infection status, the study combined high-throughput TCR immunosequencing, statistical association of individual TCRs with disease status, and machine learning. The genetic ancestry cluster associated with self-reported Caucasian donors included roughly 84% of the roughly 360 genotyped donors. A later genetic analysis used genome-wide SNP genotypes for about 60% of the roughly 700 donors, treating that subset as a discovery cohort. Every repertoire in the discovery cohort had been generated on one and the same sequencing platform. Alongside the repertoire data, information on donor age, sex, ethnicity and CMV serostatus was compiled. The number of donors typed differed by locus, with roughly 629-640 for A, B, C, DRB1 and DQB1, 522 for DQA1, 606 for DPA1, and some 440 for DPB1. The later analysis used no new phenotypic data to find candidate immune exposures, relying instead on TCR beta sequences and their occurrence across donors. Among around 400 genotyped donors of the cohort, an average of around 220,000 unique TCR beta nucleotide sequences was sequenced per donor, of which about 19% were non-productive. The study was designed to test whether signatures of past pathogen exposure could be identified by cataloging public T cell receptors. Class I and class II HLA loci were covered by the typing at four-digit resolution. An early release covering over 500 HLA-typed donors comprised 250 to 350 gigabases of sequencing data and about 90 million unique TCR sequences. A handful of DR-DQ haplotypes were handled as single units for association and clustering because linkage in the cohort was strong. The T cell repertoires of several hundred subjects were profiled by immunosequencing and related to cytomegalovirus serostatus. In an earlier analysis of 587 of the donors, high-throughput TCR beta sequencing was used to judge whether each TCR beta V gene segment behaved as functional or pseudogenic. Along with the roughly 670-subject first cohort, a separate validation cohort of over a hundred different subjects was used.

Study-level results and caveats: In a later analysis, most CMV-associated TCR beta chains were found to appear HLA-restricted, with HLA associations seemingly driven largely by CMV exposure. A group of highly shared sequence variants was considered likely to be a technical artifact of the sequencing pipeline. The study listed 150 to 200 TCR beta chains as associated with cytomegalovirus. In a later genetic analysis, a missense DCLRE1C variant was associated with V-gene and J-gene trimming of TCR beta chains, and the association was replicated in an independent cohort. The cohort was sequenced for TCR beta chains only, and without alpha or paired-chain data the features that could be detected were limited. In a later analysis, around 17,000 TCR beta sequences were associated with specific HLA alleles at a false discovery rate of 0.05. Across donors, most TCR sequences were observed very rarely, whereas some public TCRs were present in many individuals. An earlier analysis of approximately 570 of the donors showed that most TCR beta V segments appeared in productive rearrangements either about 87% or about 30% of the time, which broadly matched IMGT annotations. In a later analysis, HLA-associated TCR beta chains were found to be more clonally expanded and to have lower generation probabilities than equally common non-associated chains. According to a later analysis, TCR association rates differed among HLA loci, with DRB1 alleles showing the most associated TCRs and HLA-C alleles showing the fewest. When HLA alleles, especially DR and DQ, strongly co-occurred, attributing TCR associations to individual alleles was difficult. The 87-base-pair reads could not distinguish some IMGT-functional V segments, including TRBV6-2 and TRBV6-3, so those segments were excluded. Because some donors lacked HLA typing at each locus, the association tests relied only on the typed subset. A further reported finding was that TCR beta sequences accurately predicted the HLA-A and HLA-B alleles for most subjects in the first cohort. According to a later genetic analysis, donors in an Asian-associated ancestry cluster had fewer N-insertions in productive TCRs than the roughly 700-donor mean. In both the original and validation cohorts, the classifier was reported to diagnose cytomegalovirus status with high specificity and sensitivity. Correlated functional status among segregating V segments might be attributable to linkage disequilibrium, but an unknown experimental factor could not be ruled out. Three of the identified cytomegalovirus-associated TCR beta chains were confirmed in vitro to be specific for cytomegalovirus antigens. The earlier analysis of almost 600 of the donors excluded some 15 rarely observed V segments, including chromosome 9 orphons, because counts were too low. Roughly uniform sequencing depth across donors was assumed in presence/absence analyses, although this assumption may not hold. According to a later analysis, parvovirus B19, influenza, CMV and Epstein-Barr virus appeared linked to several top co-occurrence clusters. Immune exposure information for the cohort was limited to CMV serostatus. It was suggested by the authors that the approach could potentially be generalized to other disease states and immunological phenotypes.

The method was the immunoSEQ multiplex PCR assay. The multiplex PCR relied on a mix of 60 forward primers for TCR Vbeta segments and 13 reverse primers for TCR Jbeta segments. A multiplex PCR assay on genomic DNA amplified the CDR3 region of rearranged TCR beta genes. The Illumina HiSeq System was used to sequence the amplified TCR beta libraries as 87-base-pair reads. In the paper's pipeline: In a later analysis, roughly 80 million unique TCR beta chains were counted across the roughly 610 repertoires, and roughly 11 million of these chains were shared by at least two donors. Raw reads were error-corrected and collapsed into unique sequences with a nearest-neighbor algorithm that merged closely related sequences to remove PCR and sequencing errors. V, D and J gene segments were assigned by aligning CDR3 sequences to IMGT reference sequences. Each retained sequence needed at least a six-nucleotide match to both a V gene segment and a J gene segment. A rearrangement counted as productive if the CDR3 had no stop codons and remained in frame with V and J, and every other rearrangement counted as non-productive. Following IMGT convention, CDR3 was defined as the stretch from the second conserved V-encoded cysteine up to the conserved J-encoded phenylalanine. Sequences without an unambiguous match to a single V gene segment were excluded from the earlier analysis of almost 600 of the donors. In an earlier analysis of about 590 of the donors, a V segment was called functional when productive rearrangements were above 56.7%, and segregating when the standard deviation between donors exceeded 5%. A statistical classification framework was built to diagnose cytomegalovirus status from the catalog of TCR beta chain sequences. A later analysis assigned V and J genes by comparing TCR nucleotide sequences with IMGT/GENE-DB human TR gene sequences. Using the TCRdist pipeline, a later analysis assigned CDR3 sequences along with most-parsimonious VDJ recombination scenarios. In a later analysis, each TCR beta chain was defined by its CDR3 amino acid sequence together with its V-gene family, and reads lacking a unique V-gene family were excluded. As a way to deal with suspected cross-contamination and a sequencing artifact, a later analysis dropped nearly 600 nucleotide sequences that were highly shared and had low generation probability. In a later analysis, a clonal expansion index was calculated for each public chain from normalized within-repertoire ranks of inferred template counts. A later analysis computed generation probabilities with a VDJ recombination model fitted to out-of-frame rearrangements, and checked the results against IGoR. Hypergeometric tests were used in a later analysis to score TCR-TCR, TCR-HLA and TCR-CMV co-occurrence, with a repertoire-size bias correction applied to the TCR pairs. A later analysis estimated false discovery rates by permuting HLA or CMV assignments 20 times. In a later analysis, co-occurring TCRs were grouped with DBSCAN, and TCRdist sequence similarity was added when clustering was performed within HLA-allele-positive subsets. Repertoires with fewer than 30,000 or more than 120,000 public chains, plus five repertoires with anomalous nucleotide sharing, were excluded from co-occurrence clustering. In TCRdb, the immuneACCESS table is reduced to in-frame sequences with V and J assigned. These tables do not hold every clone; where another copy was compared, an unresolved V gene accounts for under half, and the others remain unexplained. That table gives V, J and clone size, and the DNA gave D and trimming. The table for this sample lists 150,000 to 200,000 clones; about 88% of them were counted only once. The top ten clones comprise 1.5% to 2% of the sample.

There are 15 amino acids in the CDR3, from cysteine to phenylalanine inclusive. Of all the DNA, just the CDR3 is kept, 45 bases in frame from base 1. The germline V gene gives CDR1 as KGHSH and CDR2 as LQKENI. Between the V and J ends, shortened by 6 bases and 4 bases respectively, the junction contains 13 bases. In total, over 600 healthy bone marrow donors made up the cohort. At the time of sampling, every cohort member was nominally healthy, though immune exposures that went unrecorded were likely present. The donor tested CMV seronegative and was one of the 352 seronegative cohort members. A peripheral blood sample was collected from each donor, and TCR beta sequencing was performed on peripheral blood mononuclear cells. Genomic DNA extraction from the blood cell samples was performed with the Qiagen DNeasy Blood Extraction Kit.

The chain is made from TRBV18 and TRBJ2-6, with the identity of the D gene unclear. This sequence was found in a woman aged 18-30 years in good health and CMV-seronegative. Sequenced input: PBMCs. CDR3 region: CASSPSGLGANVLTF. The nucleotides read TGTGCCAGCTCCCCATCCGGTCTCGGGGCCAACGTCCTGACTTTC.